The clone carrying this TCR beta chain was counted between two and nine times. Its antigen is unknown. The sample comes from a study of identical twins. V was pared by 0 bases and J by 7 bases, with 12 bases between. The CDR3 loop spans 14 amino acids. Germline loops: CDR1 MNHEY, CDR2 SVGAGI. With template switching, a universal primer site was added, and the cDNA carried unique molecular identifiers. MiXCR was run by TCRdb on the 5' RACE reads, yielding one entry per CDR3 protein. Of 1.5 million to 2 million distinct CDR3 sequences in the sample, roughly a third were seen once. Study-level results: Those out-of-frame alpha sequences shared by twins showed an excess of low generation probability. With monozygotic twins, out-of-frame TCR alpha sharing exceeded what models estimated. Without tracking the same donors, conclusions rested on cross-sectional statistical analysis.

The V gene is TRBV6-5, the J gene TRBJ1-1; possible D gene TRBD1, 5 bases. The sequencing input was cord blood. The TCR was taken from a newborn girl in good health. The CDR3 reads CASSYSGPRLEAFF. The DNA for the CDR3 is TGTGCCAGCAGTTACTCGGGACCTCGCCTTGAAGCTTTCTTT.